This T cell receptor beta chain was identified in a study of T cells in Graves' hyperthyroidism and ophthalmopathy. Template material for amplifying TCR beta CDR3 regions consisted of RNA transcripts. TCR CDR3 regions were first amplified by RT-PCR with HTBI primers. TCRdb reanalysed the multiplex PCR reads using MiXCR and keeps one entry per CDR3 protein. The data show hundreds of thousands of distinct CDR3 sequences, with under 25% seen just once and more than 30% held by the top ten. CDR3 length: 15 residues. V was clipped by 0 bases and J by 0 bases, with 9 bases between them. Germline loops: CDR1 LNHNV, CDR2 YYDKDF (reference sequence). This clonotype has only a few counts. Ophthalmopathy patients showed a Clinical Activity Score of at least 3, NOSPECS grade of at least 4 and duration under 3 months. Each diagnosis was grounded in clinical symptoms, serum thyroxine and TRAb, thyroid ultrasound, and orbital computed tomography.

The sequence was collected from a man aged 25 to 45 with Graves' ophthalmopathy. What was sequenced was blood. This sequence joins TRBV15 and TRBJ2-7, with D unresolved. This CDR3 reads CATSRDQGISYEQYF. As DNA, the CDR3 is TGTGCCACCAGCAGAGATCAAGGGATCTCCTACGAGCAGTACTTC.